This TCR beta chain was captured by sequencing in a study of T cell responses to AZD1222 COVID-19 vaccine. Germline V gene lookup returns CDR1 LNHDA and CDR2 SQIVND (reference sequence). This CDR3 region has 11 residues. V was clipped by 8 bases and J by 0 bases, with 4 bases between them. Study results and caveats: Seropositive status at baseline applied to only five to seven AZD1222 recipients. Most donors were white British, females outnumbered males, and clonal diversity was possibly underestimated. Only after the peak T cell response were repertoires sampled.

Notes on this clone: Its antigen is currently unknown. Other DNA sequences within the sample encode an identical CDR3.

This table comes from immunoSEQ multiplex PCR, and its TCRdb copy is limited to in-frame clones, with some not included. There are around 200,000 clones in the sample; roughly 92% occur only once, and around 1.5% lies in the top ten. The chain employs TRBV19 and TRBJ1-1; D unclear. Sequenced material: peripheral blood, taken 28 days after the second AZD1222 dose. The receptor was derived from an adult who received the AZD1222 COVID-19 vaccine. The CDR3 loop reads CASHLNTEAFF. The CDR3 DNA sequence: TGTGCCAGTCATTTGAACACTGAAGCTTTCTTT. Full variable domain (missing parts from reference TRBV19 and TRBJ1-1): DGGITQSPKYLFRKEGQNVTLSCEQNLNHDAMYWYRQDPGQGLRLIYYSQIVNDFQKGDIAEGYSVSREKKESFPLTVTSAQKNPTAFYLCASHLNTEAFFGQGTRLTVV.